The 20 T cell receptor beta chains given below trace back to one sample, sequenced in a study of blood T cell repertoires in COVID-19. The data were produced by immunoSEQ multiplex PCR, yet TCRdb's version contains in-frame clones alone and is incomplete. The sample records 100,000 or so clones, roughly 71% being singletons. The sequencing input was peripheral blood. Receptors were obtained from an elderly man with acute or convalescent COVID-19.

This clone has only a few counts. This rearrangement joins TRBV27 to TRBJ1-5, with D possibly matching TRBD1 (6 bases). Germline V gene lookup returns CDR1 MNHEY and CDR2 SMNVEV (reference sequence). This CDR3 is 17 amino acids long. V was cut by 6 bases and J by 0 bases, with 18 bases left in between. CDR3 sequence reads: CASRPTSGEYSNQPQHF. The DNA of the CDR3 is TGTGCCAGCAGGCCCACTTCAGGGGAATATAGCAATCAGCCCCAGCATTTT.

The genes are TRBV7-9 and TRBJ2-2; 9 nucleotides align to TRBD2. With V trimmed by 7 bases and J by 1 base, 16 bases remained unmatched. Per germline, CDR1 SEHNR and CDR2 FQNEAQ (reference sequence). The CDR3 runs 19 residues. The CDR3 DNA reads TGTGCCAGCACCGCCTGGGGCGGGAGGGACCAACGGAACACCGGGGAGCTGTTTTTT. Its translation is CASTAWGGRDQRNTGELFF.

This chain joins TRBV5-4 and TRBJ2-2; D uncertain. The V end lost 1 base, the J end lost 1 base, and 5 bases lay between the germline ends. Per germline, CDR1 SGHNT and CDR2 YYREEE (reference sequence). The CDR3 length is 14 residues. CDR3: CASSLTGNTGELFF. The CDR3 nucleotides read TGTGCCAGCAGCTTGACGGGGAACACCGGGGAGCTGTTTTTT.

The genes are TRBV5-6 and TRBJ1-2, with D unresolved. CDR3 size: 14 residues. From germline, CDR1 is SGHDT and CDR2 YYEEEE. V shed 0 bases and J shed 4 bases, with 10 bases lying between them. The CDR3 region has the DNA TGTGCCAGCAGCTTGGAATCGGGTCGCTATGGCTACACCTTC. Translating it yields CASSLESGRYGYTF. The full variable domain, rest sourced from reference TRBV5-6 and TRBJ1-2, is DAGVTQSPTHLIKTRGQQVTLRCSPKSGHDTVSWYQQALGQGPQFIFQYYEEEERQRGNFPDRFSGHQFPNYSSELNVNALLLGDSALYLCASSLESGRYGYTFGSGTRLTVV.

This clone was detected only once. This rearrangement joins TRBV4-3 to TRBJ2-1; 7 bases are shared with TRBD2. This CDR3 is built from 17 residues. V lost 0 bases, J lost 4 bases, and 9 bases stayed unmatched. From germline, CDR1 is LGHNA and CDR2 YSLEER. CDR3 sequence reads: CASSQDLAGVFYNEQFF. In DNA form, the CDR3 reads TGCGCCAGCAGCCAAGATCTCGCGGGGGTCTTTTACAATGAGCAGTTCTTC.

As to this clone: The junction departs from germline at one end; a sequencing error may be responsible. The chain has TRBV19 and TRBJ1-5; 8 nucleotides match TRBD1. Germline loops: CDR1 LNHDA, CDR2 SQIVND (reference sequence). The length of the CDR3 is 14 residues. The CDR3 is CASDPGTGNQPQHF. In DNA form, the CDR3 reads TGTGCCAGTGACCCCGGGACAGGCAACCAGCCCCAGCATTTT.

The rearrangement uses TRBV5-5 and TRBJ1-1; no clear D gene. Germline V CDR1 and CDR2: SGHKS, YYEKEE (reference sequence). The ends were cut back, 0 bases at V and 4 bases at J, with 16 bases in the middle. CDR3 length: 16 residues. CDR3 in amino acids: CASSLGVRGVGTEAFF. Here the CDR3 DNA reads TGTGCCAGCAGCTTGGGGGTTCGGGGTGTAGGCACTGAAGCTTTCTTT.

The chain carries TRBV28 and TRBJ2-7; D unclear. CDR3 length equals 16 residues. Germline V gene sequence: CDR1 MDHEN, CDR2 SYDVKM. The V gene lost 3 bases and the J gene lost 0 bases, with 15 bases spanning the gap. The CDR3 sequence is CASSFKSTASSYEQYF. DNA for the CDR3: TGTGCCAGCAGTTTTAAATCGACGGCTAGCTCCTACGAGCAGTACTTC.

This sequence joins TRBV9 and TRBJ2-4; no definite D call. Germline V gene sequence: CDR1 SGDLS, CDR2 YYNGEE. CDR3 length: 14 amino acids. The V and J ends lost 3 bases and 2 bases respectively, with 9 bases between them. The CDR3 sequence is CASSDAGTKNIQYF. CDR3 DNA sequence: TGTGCCAGCAGCGACGCAGGCACCAAAAACATTCAGTACTTC.

The chain joins TRBV7-6 to TRBJ1-6; a possible D gene is TRBD1 (5 bases). Trimming pared 1 base from V and 6 bases from J, leaving 13 bases between. Germline V gene lookup returns CDR1 SGHVS and CDR2 FNYEAQ. The length of the CDR3 is 16 residues. The CDR3 sequence: CASSLVPGGANSPLHF. In DNA, the CDR3 is TGTGCCAGCAGCTTAGTGCCGGGAGGGGCTAATTCACCCCTCCACTTT.

This chain connects TRBV29-1 to TRBJ2-3, with D possibly TRBD2 on 5 matching bases. Trimming cost V 7 bases and J 4 bases, with 18 bases left between them. The CDR3 length is 14 residues. The germline CDR1 and CDR2 sequences are SQVTM and ANQGSEA. The CDR3 region has the DNA TGCAGCGGGGGTGGTGCTCGGGGTGCAGATACGCAGTATTTT. Translated, it gives CSGGGARGADTQYF.

This chain connects TRBV5-1 to TRBJ1-2; TRBD1 agrees at 10 bases. Germline CDR1 is SGHRS and CDR2 is YFSETQ. The junction had 13 bases not matched to a gene; V was cut back by 3 bases and J by 2 bases. CDR3 size: 18 residues. CDR3 nucleotide sequence: TGCGCCAGCAGCTCGATGACAGGGGGCGCGTCCGTCAACTATGGCTACACCTTC. Protein product: CASSSMTGGASVNYGYTF.

This clone came up a few times. This chain's CDR3 is CASSQTGRVSQPQHF. The CDR3 DNA reads TGTGCCAGCAGCCAAACCGGGAGGGTAAGTCAGCCCCAGCATTTT. V gene TRBV6-2 or TRBV6-3 combines with J gene TRBJ1-5; D is undetermined. Per the germline V gene, CDR1 is MNHEY and CDR2 is SVGEGT. The ends were cut back, 6 bases at V and 6 bases at J, with 18 bases in the middle. The CDR3 is 15 amino acids.

The chain uses TRBV9 and TRBJ1-5; D is uncertain. The CDR3 has 14 residues. The germline gives CDR1 SGDLS, CDR2 YYNGEE. Trimming removed 3 bases at V and 5 bases at J, with 12 bases between. CDR3 sequence: CASSAQSRDQPQHF. In DNA form, the CDR3 reads TGTGCCAGCAGCGCCCAAAGTCGGGATCAGCCCCAGCATTTT.

The V and J genes are TRBV3-1 (or the pseudogene TRBV3-2) and TRBJ1-6; D not resolved. Trimming took 6 bases from V and 9 from J, leaving 12 bases between them. This CDR3 contains 13 residues. Germline V gene lookup returns CDR1 LGHDT and CDR2 YNNKEL (reference sequence). Here the CDR3 reads CASSPVEASPLHF. The CDR3 coding sequence is TGTGCCAGCAGTCCGGTTGAGGCTTCACCCCTCCACTTT.

V gene TRBV11-2 combines with J gene TRBJ2-6; D possibly corresponds to TRBD2 (5 bases). Germline CDR1 SGHAT, CDR2 FQNNGV. CDR3 size: 16 residues. The V end was cut by 4 bases, the J end by 0 bases, with 10 bases between. The CDR3 region is CASSSGLTSGANVLTF. The CDR3 bases are TGTGCCAGCAGCTCAGGACTGACCTCTGGGGCCAACGTCCTGACTTTC.

A few counts support this clone. V gene TRBV28 combines with J gene TRBJ1-6; D remains unclear. The CDR3 contains 14 residues. V was clipped by 9 bases and J by 9 bases, with 18 bases between them. Germline lookup yields CDR1 MDHEN and CDR2 SYDVKM. This CDR3 is CASLPNWSSSPLHF. CDR3 DNA: TGTGCCAGTCTCCCGAACTGGAGTAGTTCACCCCTCCACTTT.

The rearrangement links TRBV15 to TRBJ2-7; D is ambiguous. CDR3 length: 14 residues. Germline CDR1 reads LNHNV; CDR2 reads YYDKDF (reference sequence). V gave up 1 base and J gave up 3 bases, with 10 bases separating them. The CDR3 loop is CATSRGAENYEQYF. CDR3 nucleotides: TGTGCCACCAGCAGAGGGGCAGAGAACTACGAGCAGTACTTC.

This chain connects TRBV28 to TRBJ1-1, with a tentative D call TRBD1 (6 bases). Trimming took off 10 bases at V and 4 bases at J, with 19 bases between the two ends. The CDR3 is 14 amino acids. The germline V gene has CDR1 MDHEN and CDR2 SYDVKM. CDR3 in amino acids: CATLGGGLFTEAFF. DNA of the CDR3: TGTGCCACCCTCGGGGGGGGCCTGTTCACTGAAGCTTTCTTT.

This clone was seen a single time. This chain uses TRBV29-1 with TRBJ2-7, with TRBD2 matching over 9 bases. Per germline, CDR1 SQVTM and CDR2 ANQGSEA. CDR3 size: 13 residues. Unmatched junction bases numbered 7, after V lost 7 bases and J lost 3 bases. CDR3 protein: CSATSGLSYEQYF. The DNA for the CDR3 is TGCAGCGCCACTAGCGGGCTCAGCTACGAGCAGTACTTC.